Shown below are 7 T cell receptor beta chains from a single sample sequenced in a study of blood T cells in healthy people across ages. Using a J-beta primer mix together with a sample-barcoded 5' primer, a second PCR was run for roughly 7 to 12 cycles. TCRdb recomputed calls from the 5' RACE reads with MiXCR, one row per CDR3 protein. The profile shows about 930,000 distinct CDR3 sequences, about 27% of them singletons. The sample also formed part of further work on T cells of mothers and their children.

The sample comprised blood. These TCRs come from a woman in her forties in good health.

The rearrangement links TRBV12-3 or TRBV12-4 to TRBJ2-2; D is uncertain. V was cut by 6 bases and J by 0 bases, with 8 bases left in between. The length of the CDR3 is 14 residues. CDR3 sequence: CASSVHPNTGELFF. In DNA, the CDR3 is TGTGCCAGCAGCGTACATCCGAACACCGGGGAGCTGTTTTTT.

The chain combines TRBV19 with TRBJ1-5; D is uncertain. Germline V gene data show CDR1 as LNHDA and CDR2 as SQIVND (reference sequence). V lost 7 bases, J lost 4 bases, and 14 bases lay in between. This CDR3 has 14 residues. The CDR3 spells CASKEQHHNQPQHF. Here the CDR3 DNA reads TGTGCCAGTAAGGAACAGCACCATAATCAGCCCCAGCATTTT.

This clonotype was counted only a few times. V and J are TRBV7-2 and TRBJ1-4; D remains unclear. The CDR3 has 15 residues. Germline V lookup: CDR1 SGHTA, CDR2 FQGNSA. V was shortened by 6 bases and J by 4 bases, with 15 bases between the two germline ends. Here the CDR3 reads CASSWGGGYNEKLFF. CDR3 sequence (DNA): TGTGCCAGCAGTTGGGGTGGAGGATATAATGAAAAACTGTTTTTT.

This clonotype has only a few counts. V usage is TRBV7-2 and J usage is TRBJ2-7; 9 bases align to TRBD1. The CDR3 runs 16 residues. The V and J ends lost 2 bases and 2 bases, in that order; junction bases with no gene match: 7. Germline V CDR1 and CDR2: SGHTA, FQGNSA. The CDR3 DNA reads TGTGCCAGCAGCTTAACGCCCCGGGACAGGGCCTACGAGCAGTACTTC. It is translated as CASSLTPRDRAYEQYF. Full variable domain (rest looked up from reference TRBV7-2 and TRBJ2-7): GAGVSQSPSNKVTEKGKDVELRCDPISGHTALYWYRQSLGQGLEFLIYFQGNSAPDKSGLPSDRFSAERTGGSVSTLTIQRTQQEDSAVYLCASSLTPRDRAYEQYFGPGTRLTVT.

The gene calls are TRBV5-6 and TRBJ1-2; 9 bases line up with TRBD1. Unmatched junction bases numbered 2, after V lost 0 bases and J lost 5 bases. Germline V CDR1 and CDR2: SGHDT, YYEEEE. This CDR3 is built from 14 residues. The CDR3 loop reads CASSLGDRAYGYTF. CDR3 sequence (DNA): TGTGCCAGCAGCTTGGGGGACAGGGCATATGGCTACACCTTC.

The table lists this clonotype with many counts. This rearrangement joins TRBV15 to TRBJ2-1; D perhaps matches TRBD2 (5 bases). The CDR3 has 16 amino acids. Germline values: CDR1 LNHNV, CDR2 YYDKDF (reference sequence). Trimming took 0 bases from V and 0 from J, leaving 9 bases between them. The CDR3 DNA is TGTGCCACCAGCAGAGATTGGACTTCCTCCTACAATGAGCAGTTCTTC. It codes for CATSRDWTSSYNEQFF.

This clonotype occurred once. The chain employs TRBV29-1 and TRBJ2-2; D is uncertain. This CDR3 contains 13 residues. Germline V lookup: CDR1 SQVTM, CDR2 ANQGSEA. Deletions cut 3 bases from V and 0 bases from J, with 5 bases between. CDR3 DNA: TGCAGCGTTGACGAACCGAACACCGGGGAGCTGTTTTTT. Its protein product is CSVDEPNTGELFF.